Included here is one T cell receptor (beta chain) sequence, with context. These data are taken from a study of CD8+ T cells in alopecia areata. The CDR3 totals 13 residues. The germline V gene encodes CDR1 MNHEY and CDR2 SMNVEV (reference sequence). Trimming stripped 5 bases from V and 6 bases from J, with 13 bases between. Treatment reported: oral pan-JAK inhibitor, 5-10 mg twice daily. Following RNA extraction, reverse transcription yielded cDNA that acted as the sequencing template. The repertoire was sequenced with immunoSEQ multiplex PCR; TCRdb's copy has only in-frame clones and lacks some. The sample yields about 190,000 clones, approximately 57% seen once.

This receptor was identified in a human donor with alopecia areata. The V gene is TRBV27, the J gene TRBJ1-1; D may be TRBD1 (5 bases). This sample comprised CD4+ T cells sorted from blood, obtained at week 24, from a patient treated with tofacitinib. This chain's CDR3 is CASSQGDSAEAFF. CDR3 nucleotides: TGTGCCAGCAGTCAGGGTGATAGCGCTGAAGCTTTCTTT.